The rows below give T cell receptor beta chains drawn from one sample of a study of shared clonotypes between healthy human individuals. Sequencing used immunoSEQ multiplex PCR; TCRdb keeps in-frame clones, though not all of them. Here the sample spans nearly 750,000 clones, over 55% being singletons. Source material: memory CD4+ T cells sorted from blood. These receptors were obtained from a woman aged 25 to 39 in good health. Each CDR3 is given with its conserved first and last residue. The D gene is left open where the match is weak. A row's size may be missing; if present it is once, few, many or a size class.

D: NA; size: NA; V: TRBV6-1; J: TRBJ1-5; CDR3: CASSEGPSFAQHF; DNA: TGTGCCAGCAGTGAGGGCCCATCCTTCGCCCAGCATTTT
D: TRBD1; size: NA; V: TRBV29-1; J: TRBJ2-7; CDR3: CSVPDREGYEQYF; DNA: TGCAGCGTCCCTGACAGGGAAGGGTACGAGCAGTACTTC
D: NA; size: NA; V: TRBV27; J: TRBJ2-2; CDR3: CASSPPGTLTGELFF; DNA: TGTGCCAGCAGCCCACCCGGGACTCTCACCGGGGAGCTGTTTTTT
D: TRBD2; size: NA; V: TRBV30; J: TRBJ2-5; CDR3: CAWTGGAARETQYF; DNA: TGTGCCTGGACGGGAGGAGCCGCTCGGGAGACCCAGTACTTC
D: NA; size: NA; V: TRBV29-1; J: TRBJ2-3; CDR3: CSVVVPGRDTQYF; DNA: TGCAGCGTTGTCGTGCCAGGGAGGGATACGCAGTATTTT
D: NA; size: NA; V: TRBV11-3; J: TRBJ2-2; CDR3: CASISENTGELFF; DNA: TGTGCCAGCATTAGCGAGAACACCGGGGAGCTGTTTTTT
D: TRBD1; size: NA; V: TRBV4-1; J: TRBJ1-4; CDR3: CASSARQGAAATNEKLFF; DNA: TGCGCCAGCAGCGCCCGACAGGGGGCGGCTGCAACTAATGAAAAACTGTTTTTT
D: NA; size: NA; V: TRBV5-4; J: TRBJ2-2; CDR3: CASSLRGSNTGELFF; DNA: TGTGCCAGCAGCTTAAGGGGGTCGAACACCGGGGAGCTGTTTTTT
D: NA; size: once; V: TRBV7-3; J: TRBJ2-3; CDR3: CASSSMVGDTQYF; DNA: TGTGCCAGCAGCTCGATGGTGGGAGATACGCAGTATTTT
D: NA; size: NA; V: TRBV29-1; J: TRBJ2-6; CDR3: CSVGVDSGANVLTF; DNA: TGCAGCGTTGGTGTAGATTCTGGGGCCAACGTCCTGACTTTC
D: NA; size: NA; V: TRBV4-1; J: TRBJ1-2; CDR3: CASSQRLGPYGYTF; DNA: TGCGCCAGCAGCCAACGGTTGGGACCCTATGGCTACACCTTC
D: NA; size: NA; V: TRBV7-2; J: TRBJ1-1; CDR3: CASSLDFARNTEAFF; DNA: TGTGCCAGCAGCTTAGATTTTGCGAGGAACACTGAAGCTTTCTTT
D: NA; size: NA; V: TRBV18; J: TRBJ1-5; CDR3: CASSSDSGSNQPQHF; DNA: TGTGCCAGCTCATCCGACTCAGGTAGCAATCAGCCCCAGCATTTT
D: NA; size: few; V: TRBV19; J: TRBJ2-2; CDR3: CASSIGSGRLNTGELFF; DNA: TGTGCCAGTAGTATTGGAAGCGGAAGATTGAACACCGGGGAGCTGTTTTTT
D: TRBD1; size: NA; V: TRBV28; J: TRBJ1-4; CDR3: CASSPRQGAYEKLFF; DNA: TGTGCCAGCAGCCCGCGCCAGGGGGCATACGAAAAACTGTTTTTT
D: NA; size: few; V: TRBV2; J: TRBJ2-7; CDR3: CASSVEGEQYF; DNA: TGTGCCAGCAGTGTCGAAGGAGAGCAGTACTTC
D: NA; size: few; V: TRBV11-1; J: TRBJ1-1; CDR3: CASSFGNTEAFF; DNA: TGTGCCAGCAGCTTCGGTAACACTGAAGCTTTCTTT
D: NA; size: few; V: TRBV27; J: TRBJ1-1; CDR3: CASSLTHRAPLGTEAFF; DNA: TGTGCCAGCAGTTTGACTCACCGGGCTCCCCTAGGCACTGAAGCTTTCTTT
D: NA; size: NA; V: TRBV6-6; J: TRBJ2-1; CDR3: CASSFLAAYSNEQFF; DNA: TGTGCCAGCAGTTTCTTAGCGGCTTATAGCAATGAGCAGTTCTTC
D: NA; size: NA; V: TRBV15; J: TRBJ1-2; CDR3: CATSKATEPNYGYTF; DNA: TGTGCCACCAGCAAAGCGACGGAGCCCAACTATGGCTACACCTTC
D: NA; size: few; V: TRBV7-8; J: TRBJ2-7; CDR3: CASSHGQTYVEQYF; DNA: TGTGCCAGCAGCCACGGACAGACGTATGTCGAGCAGTACTTC
D: NA; size: NA; V: TRBV18; J: TRBJ1-2; CDR3: CASSPNLSDLYGYTF; DNA: TGTGCCAGCTCACCAAACCTGAGTGACCTCTATGGCTACACCTTC
D: NA; size: NA; V: TRBV5-1; J: TRBJ2-3; CDR3: CASSLPRHSTDTQYF; DNA: TGCGCCAGCAGCTTGCCCAGACATAGCACAGATACGCAGTATTTT
D: TRBD1; size: NA; V: TRBV5-1; J: TRBJ2-1; CDR3: CASSLGDRDSNEQFF; DNA: TGCGCCAGCAGCTTAGGGGACAGGGATAGTAATGAGCAGTTCTTC
D: TRBD1; size: NA; V: TRBV7-8; J: TRBJ1-1; CDR3: CASSSGGRSGTEAFF; DNA: TGTGCCAGCAGCTCAGGGGGCAGGTCAGGAACTGAAGCTTTCTTT
D: NA; size: few; V: TRBV5-1; J: TRBJ2-2; CDR3: CASSSTGRVAGELFF; DNA: TGCGCCAGCAGTTCGACTGGAAGGGTAGCCGGGGAGCTGTTTTTT
D: TRBD1; size: NA; V: TRBV28; J: TRBJ1-2; CDR3: CASRPITGGGGGYTF; DNA: TGTGCCAGCAGGCCTATTACAGGGGGCGGAGGCGGCTACACCTTC
D: NA; size: NA; V: TRBV5-5; J: TRBJ2-5; CDR3: CASSLWQQETQYF; DNA: TGTGCCAGCAGCTTGTGGCAGCAAGAGACCCAGTACTTC
D: NA; size: NA; V: TRBV7-9; J: TRBJ1-1; CDR3: CASGKGPENTEAFF; DNA: TGTGCCAGCGGTAAGGGCCCCGAGAACACTGAAGCTTTCTTT
D: TRBD2; size: NA; V: TRBV30; J: TRBJ2-1; CDR3: CAWTQLAGAYNEQFF; DNA: TGTGCCTGGACTCAACTAGCGGGTGCCTACAATGAGCAGTTCTTC
D: NA; size: few; V: TRBV28; J: TRBJ1-3; CDR3: CASSRHSGNTIYF; DNA: TGTGCCAGCAGCAGACACTCTGGAAACACCATATATTTT
D: TRBD1; size: NA; V: TRBV6-5; J: TRBJ2-7; CDR3: CASSKGQGLPGEQYF; DNA: TGTGCCAGCAGTAAGGGACAGGGGTTACCTGGCGAGCAGTACTTC
D: TRBD2; size: NA; V: TRBV4-1; J: TRBJ2-1; CDR3: CASSTPSGTSGSSGHEQFF; DNA: TGCGCCAGCAGCACTCCGTCCGGGACTAGCGGGAGTTCGGGGCATGAGCAGTTCTTC
D: NA; size: NA; V: TRBV21-1; J: TRBJ2-3; CDR3: CASSKLTSTDTQYF; DNA: TGTGCCAGCAGCAAATTAACTAGCACAGATACGCAGTATTTT
D: TRBD1; size: NA; V: TRBV6-5; J: TRBJ2-3; CDR3: CASSYLRGGGYTQYF; DNA: TGTGCCAGCAGTTACCTTAGAGGGGGCGGGTATACGCAGTATTTT
D: NA; size: NA; V: TRBV7-2; J: TRBJ2-2; CDR3: CASSPTVPNTGELFF; DNA: TGTGCCAGCAGCCCGACAGTCCCGAACACCGGGGAGCTGTTTTTT
D: NA; size: NA; V: TRBV21-1; J: TRBJ2-7; CDR3: CASSNNNRVLNEQYF; DNA: TGTGCCAGCAGCAACAATAACAGGGTTTTGAACGAGCAGTACTTC
D: NA; size: NA; V: TRBV6-1; J: TRBJ1-5; CDR3: CASSEALGQPQHF; DNA: TGTGCCAGCAGTGAAGCGCTTGGCCAGCCCCAGCATTTT
D: NA; size: NA; V: TRBV5-6; J: TRBJ2-6; CDR3: CASSLRGARPSGNSRVLTF; DNA: TGTGCCAGCAGCTTAAGAGGGGCCAGGCCCTCGGGCAACAGTCGCGTCCTGACTTTC
D: TRBD1; size: NA; V: TRBV5-1; J: TRBJ2-2; CDR3: CASSLARDRGYTGELFF; DNA: TGCGCCAGCAGCTTGGCCCGGGACAGGGGTTACACCGGGGAGCTGTTTTTT
D: NA; size: NA; V: TRBV19; J: TRBJ1-4; CDR3: CASSVSNEKLFF; DNA: TGTGCCAGTAGTGTGAGTAATGAAAAACTGTTTTTT
D: TRBD2; size: many; V: TRBV2; J: TRBJ2-7; CDR3: CASRLTTSGVEQYF; DNA: TGTGCCAGCAGACTCACCACTAGCGGGGTGGAGCAGTACTTC
D: NA; size: NA; V: TRBV27; J: TRBJ2-5; CDR3: CASDQETQYF; DNA: TGTGCCAGCGATCAAGAGACCCAGTACTTC
D: NA; size: NA; V: TRBV11-1; J: TRBJ1-2; CDR3: CASSLNRESYGYTF; DNA: TGTGCCAGCAGCCTTAACAGGGAATCCTATGGCTACACCTTC
D: NA; size: NA; V: TRBV6-1; J: TRBJ2-2; CDR3: CASGSGDTGELFF; DNA: TGTGCCAGCGGGTCGGGGGACACCGGGGAGCTGTTTTTT
D: TRBD2; size: NA; V: TRBV5-4; J: TRBJ2-3; CDR3: CASSLLLAGTDTQYF; DNA: TGTGCCAGCAGCTTGCTGCTAGCGGGCACAGATACGCAGTATTTT
D: TRBD1; size: NA; V: TRBV6-5; J: TRBJ1-1; CDR3: CASSYSWDRVSEAFF; DNA: TGTGCCAGCAGTTACTCCTGGGACAGGGTATCTGAAGCTTTCTTT
D: NA; size: NA; V: TRBV23-1; J: TRBJ1-5; CDR3: CASTQPPGRGNQPQHF; DNA: TGCGCCAGCACTCAACCCCCAGGGCGCGGCAATCAGCCCCAGCATTTT
D: TRBD1; size: few; V: TRBV7-6; J: TRBJ2-3; CDR3: CASSLKTGATGTQYF; DNA: TGTGCCAGCAGCTTAAAGACAGGGGCGACGGGGACGCAGTATTTT
D: NA; size: once; V: TRBV5-4; J: TRBJ1-4; CDR3: CASSLGIGVANEKLFF; DNA: TGTGCCAGCAGCTTGGGTATCGGGGTGGCTAATGAAAAACTGTTTTTT
D: TRBD2; size: NA; V: TRBV2; J: TRBJ2-1; CDR3: CASSFSGTRYNNEQFF; DNA: TGTGCCAGCAGTTTCTCCGGGACTAGATACAACAATGAGCAGTTCTTC
D: NA; size: NA; V: TRBV28; J: TRBJ2-1; CDR3: CASSPATGNEQFF; DNA: TGTGCCAGCAGTCCCGCGACCGGAAATGAGCAGTTCTTC
D: TRBD1; size: once; V: TRBV5-4; J: TRBJ1-4; CDR3: CASRDLEGTGDEKLFF; DNA: TGTGCCAGCCGAGACTTAGAAGGGACAGGGGATGAAAAACTGTTTTTT
D: NA; size: many; V: TRBV5-6; J: TRBJ2-7; CDR3: CASSTEPHEQYF; DNA: TGTGCCAGCAGCACCGAACCCCACGAGCAGTACTTC